Each of the 16 T cell receptor beta chains below was sequenced from the same sample in a study of T cells in Graves' hyperthyroidism and ophthalmopathy. Amplification of TCR beta CDR3 regions was performed using RNA transcripts as template. First-round RT-PCR with HTBI primers amplified the TCR CDR3 region. A single record per CDR3 protein comes from TCRdb applying MiXCR to the multiplex PCR reads. In the table there are 480,000 or so distinct CDR3 sequences, approximately 48% of which are singletons. The sequencing input was peripheral blood or thyroid tissue (not recorded which). The receptors were sampled from an adult woman with Graves' disease, either hyperthyroidism or ophthalmopathy (not recorded which).

This clonotype has a count of ten or more. The rearrangement links TRBV11-2 to TRBJ1-2; 7 positions agree with TRBD1. Germline V gene data show CDR1 as SGHAT and CDR2 as FQNNGV. Unmatched junction bases numbered 9, after V lost 3 bases and J lost 8 bases. There are 14 residues in the CDR3. The CDR3 sequence is CASSLGQTGGGYTF. For the CDR3, the DNA is TGTGCCAGCAGCTTGGGACAGACTGGTGGAGGCTACACCTTC.

In its sample, this clonotype was seen a few times. The V call is TRBV7-2, the J call TRBJ2-2; either TRBD1 or TRBD2 may supply D (5 bases each). The CDR3 spans 13 residues. Trimming shortened V by 7 bases and J by 6 bases, and 12 bases separated the two germline ends. The germline V gene encodes CDR1 SGHTA and CDR2 FQGNSA. The CDR3 DNA reads as TGTGCCAGCAAGAGGGTAGGGGCCGGGGAGCTGTTTTTT. Its translation is CASKRVGAGELFF.

V usage is TRBV7-8 and J usage is TRBJ2-5, with 9 bases matching TRBD2. The CDR3 consists of 16 residues. V trimming: 6 bases; J trimming: 1 base; junction bases outside the gene matches: 9. Germline CDR1 reads SGHVS; CDR2 reads FQNEAQ. The CDR3 nucleotides read TGTGCCAGCAGTAGTTACTCTAGCGGGACCCAAGAGACCCAGTACTTC. Its translation is CASSSYSSGTQETQYF.

Only a few counts were recorded for this clonotype. V usage is TRBV11-1 and J usage is TRBJ1-5; TRBD1 agrees at 7 bases. CDR3 length: 17 amino acids. The V and J ends lost 11 bases and 2 bases, in that order; junction bases with no gene match: 18. Per the germline V gene, CDR1 is SGHAT and CDR2 is FQDESV (reference sequence). The CDR3 sequence is CAWSVPDRASGNQPQHF. The CDR3 DNA reads as TGTGCCTGGAGTGTACCCGACAGGGCTAGTGGCAATCAGCCCCAGCATTTT. Full variable domain (missing parts from reference TRBV11-1 and TRBJ1-5): EAEVAQSPRYKITEKSQAVAFWCDPISGHATLYWYRQILGQGPELLVQFQDESVVDDSQLPKDRFSAERLKGVDSTLKIQPAELGDSAMYLCAWSVPDRASGNQPQHFGDGTRLSIL.

This clonotype was observed a single time. The chain employs TRBV2 and TRBJ2-7, with 9 bases matching TRBD1. CDR3 size: 14 residues. Germline loops: CDR1 SNHLY, CDR2 FYNNEI. Trimming at V came to 0 bases and at J to 4 bases, leaving 1 base not matched to a gene. The CDR3 here is CASSEAGTGYEQYF. DNA for the CDR3: TGTGCCAGCAGTGAAGCCGGGACAGGGTACGAGCAGTACTTC.

The chain is built from TRBV6-1 and TRBJ1-6; no firm D call. The V gene lost 1 base and the J gene lost 10 bases, with 5 bases spanning the gap. Germline loops: CDR1 MNHNS, CDR2 SASEGT. The CDR3 extends over 12 amino acids. For the CDR3, the DNA is TGTGCCAGCAGTGAAGAGGACTCACCCCTCCACTTT. This translates into CASSEEDSPLHF.

This clonotype was counted ten times or more. The V gene is TRBV29-1, the J gene TRBJ1-2; D is ambiguous. This CDR3 has 13 residues. CDR1 and CDR2 from the germline V gene are SQVTM and ANQGSEA. The ends were cut back, 3 bases at V and 4 bases at J, with 12 bases in the middle. CDR3 sequence (DNA): TGCAGCGTTGAGAGGGCAGGCCGCTATGGCTACACCTTC. This translates into CSVERAGRYGYTF. The whole variable domain, remainder taken from reference TRBV29-1 and TRBJ1-2, is SAVISQKPSRDICQRGTSLTIQCQVDSQVTMMFWYRQQPGQSLTLIATANQGSEATYESGFVIDKFPISRPNLTFSTLTVSNMSPEDSSIYLCSVERAGRYGYTFGSGTRLTVV.

This clonotype was picked up many times. In DNA, the CDR3 is TGTGCCAGCAGTTACTCTAGGGGACAGGGAGTTTCACCCCTCCACTTT. This codes for CASSYSRGQGVSPLHF. The V gene is TRBV6-5, the J gene TRBJ1-6; 9 bases agree with TRBD1. From germline, CDR1 is MNHEY and CDR2 SVGAGI. Germline trimming cut 0 bases from V and 9 bases from J; bases unmatched to any gene: 6. The CDR3 is 16 residues long.

Ten or more counts support this clonotype. The CDR3 sequence is CSARGGGTNTGELFF. As DNA, the CDR3 is TGCAGTGCTAGAGGAGGCGGGACGAACACCGGGGAGCTGTTTTTT. The J gene is TRBJ2-2, the V gene TRBV20-1; possible D gene TRBD2, 6 bases. V was clipped by 1 base and J by 0 bases, with 9 bases between them. This CDR3 region has 15 residues. Looked up from germline, CDR1 is DFQATT and CDR2 is SNEGSKA (reference sequence).

Only one count was recorded for this clonotype. This rearrangement joins TRBV5-1 to TRBJ2-7; D possibly uses TRBD1 or TRBD2 (6 bases each). This CDR3 region has 13 residues. V lost 4 bases and J 7 bases, leaving 15 bases between the germline ends. CDR1 is SGHRS, CDR2 YFSETQ, per germline. The chain's CDR3 is CASSTAIGGEQYF. The CDR3, as DNA: TGCGCCAGCAGCACTGCTATAGGGGGGGAGCAGTACTTC.

V usage is TRBV7-2 and J usage is TRBJ2-5; 8 bases map to TRBD2. Losses at the gene ends were 5 bases for V and 7 bases for J; bases not matched to a gene: 18. This CDR3 region has 17 residues. Germline loops: CDR1 SGHTA, CDR2 FQGNSA. The CDR3 DNA is TGTGCCAGCAGCGTTGAAGGACGGGAGGGCCCTCCGGGGACCCAGTACTTC. It is translated as CASSVEGREGPPGTQYF.

The chain employs TRBV2 and TRBJ1-1, with 8 bases aligning to TRBD1. This CDR3 has 12 residues. The germline V gene encodes CDR1 SNHLY and CDR2 FYNNEI. The trim removed 9 bases at V and 7 bases at J, leaving 7 bases unmatched. The CDR3 region is CARTGAMDEAFF. CDR3 bases: TGTGCCAGGACAGGGGCGATGGATGAAGCTTTCTTT.

This clonotype was observed once. The chain links TRBV7-2 to TRBJ1-4; possibly TRBD1 for D (6 bases). The germline V gene has CDR1 SGHTA and CDR2 FQGNSA. This CDR3 spans 15 amino acids. Trimming shortened V by 0 bases and J by 5 bases, and 10 bases separated the two germline ends. In DNA, the CDR3 is TGTGCCAGCAGCTTAGCGGGGGCACAAAATGAAAAACTGTTTTTT. Translation gives CASSLAGAQNEKLFF.

The chain is built from TRBV11-2 and TRBJ2-5, with TRBD1 matching over 7 bases. Unmatched junction bases numbered 11, after V lost 0 bases and J lost 4 bases. Germline values: CDR1 SGHAT, CDR2 FQNNGV. CDR3 length: 17 amino acids. CDR3 DNA sequence: TGTGCCAGCAGCTTAGATCCGGGACAGAGTTTCGTAGAGACCCAGTACTTC. Translating gives CASSLDPGQSFVETQYF.

The chain employs TRBV5-1 and TRBJ2-5, with 10 bases aligning to TRBD2. V trimming: 4 bases; J trimming: 6 bases; junction bases outside the gene matches: 15. The CDR3 runs 17 residues. Germline V gives CDR1 SGHRS, CDR2 YFSETQ. The CDR3 spells CASSRSQAAGGQKTQYF. The CDR3 bases are TGCGCCAGCAGCCGTTCCCAGGCAGCGGGAGGGCAGAAGACCCAGTACTTC.

This clonotype was seen a few times. The chain combines TRBV3-1 with TRBJ1-1; a possible D gene is TRBD1 (5 bases). Germline CDR1 and CDR2: LGHDT and YNNKEL (reference sequence). V lost 1 base and J 11 bases, leaving 17 bases between the germline ends. This CDR3 has 14 residues. The CDR3 DNA is TGTGCCAGCAGCCAAGCCGGGCAGGGTACCTCGGCTTTCTTT. This encodes CASSQAGQGTSAFF.